This TCR beta chain was profiled in a study of shared clonotypes between healthy human individuals. Study-wide context: The people who gave samples were a couple of women and a few men aged 18 to 49.

There are 14 residues in the CDR3. Trimming shortened V by 2 bases and J by 0 bases, and 6 bases separated the two germline ends. The germline CDR1 and CDR2 sequences are KGHSH and LQKENI. The study, taken as a whole, reports: Researchers found naive subsets generally carried larger estimated richness than memory subsets.

Of note for this clone: What it recognizes is unknown.

Genomic DNA of every subset was divided equally among multiple immunoSEQ plates. TCRdb's copy holds only in-frame clones and misses some; the assay was immunoSEQ multiplex PCR. The table records about 530,000 clones, approximately 95% of them present only once. Recent acute infections and vaccinations were absent in the healthy HIV-negative adult donors. The J gene is TRBJ2-3, the V gene TRBV18, with D unresolved. The sequencing sample was made of naive CD4+ T cells sorted from blood. Specified subset: CD45RA+ positively selected. The source of this sequence is a woman aged 25 to 39 in good health. The CDR3 coding sequence is TGTGCCAGCTCACCAGTAGGGAGCACAGATACGCAGTATTTT. This codes for CASSPVGSTDTQYF.